Listed below are T cell receptor beta chains from one sample, sequenced in a study of blood T cell repertoires in COVID-19. Generated by immunoSEQ multiplex PCR, the TCRdb table keeps only in-frame clones and is missing some. The sample has fewer than 80,000 clones, roughly 89% seen once. The sample was peripheral blood. These receptors came from a man in his thirties or forties with acute or convalescent COVID-19. Each CDR3 is given with its conserved first and last residue. The D gene is left open where the match is weak. Not all rows give a size; the values are once, few, many and, for expanded clones, a class.

D,J,size,V,CDR3,DNA
.,TRBJ1-2,.,TRBV15,CATSRDSAEKIYNYGYTF,TGTGCCACCAGCAGAGATTCGGCGGAAAAAATATACAACTATGGCTACACCTTC
TRBD1,TRBJ1-1,.,TRBV3-1/TRBV3-2,CASTNRGFTEAFF,TGTGCCAGCACCAACAGGGGGTTCACTGAAGCTTTCTTT
TRBD1,TRBJ1-2,few,TRBV5-4,CASSAVQGSRYGYTF,TGTGCCAGCAGCGCCGTACAGGGGAGTCGGTATGGCTACACCTTC
.,TRBJ1-6,few,TRBV7-9,CASSSLGGPKSPLHF,TGTGCCAGCAGCTCGTTAGGGGGTCCCAAATCACCCCTCCACTTT
TRBD1,TRBJ1-5,.,TRBV5-5,CASSPGTGDNQPQHF,TGTGCCAGCAGCCCCGGGACAGGGGACAATCAGCCCCAGCATTTT
.,TRBJ2-1,.,TRBV7-8,CASSLILTVTYNEQFF,TGTGCCAGCAGCTTAATTTTAACGGTAACCTACAATGAGCAGTTCTTC
.,TRBJ1-2,few,TRBV30,CATNYPGGLNGYTF,TGTGCCACAAATTACCCCGGGGGGCTTAACGGCTACACCTTC
.,TRBJ2-1,.,TRBV5-1,CASSFQGNEQFF,TGCGCCAGCAGCTTCCAGGGCAATGAGCAGTTCTTC
.,TRBJ2-1,few,TRBV18,CASSPLAGGGGYNEQFF,TGTGCCAGCTCACCACTCGCAGGGGGAGGAGGATACAATGAGCAGTTCTTC
.,TRBJ2-3,once,TRBV18,CASSPPTGRGTDTQYF,TGTGCCAGCTCACCCCCGACGGGTCGGGGCACAGATACGCAGTATTTT
.,TRBJ1-1,.,TRBV5-5,CASSHLSRDTEAFF,TGTGCCAGCAGTCACCTAAGTCGGGACACTGAAGCTTTCTTT
.,TRBJ1-5,.,TRBV11-2,CASSLRGQKNQPQHF,TGTGCCAGCAGCTTACGTGGACAGAAAAATCAGCCCCAGCATTTT
.,TRBJ1-2,.,TRBV6-2/TRBV6-3,CASSTGGPGYTF,TGTGCCAGCAGCACCGGAGGACCCGGCTACACCTTC
.,TRBJ1-5,.,TRBV12-3/TRBV12-4,CASSSRGPQHF,TGTGCCAGCAGTTCCCGGGGGCCCCAGCATTTT
TRBD1,TRBJ2-1,.,TRBV5-1,CASSTGTGSPYNEQFF,TGCGCCAGCAGCACAGGGACAGGCTCACCCTACAATGAGCAGTTCTTC
.,TRBJ1-6,.,TRBV19,CASEAGFHSPLHF,TGTGCCAGCGAGGCAGGGTTCCATTCACCCCTCCACTTT
TRBD1,TRBJ1-5,once,TRBV20-1,CSASGDRVGSQPQHF,TGCAGTGCTAGTGGGGACAGGGTAGGGAGTCAGCCCCAGCATTTT
.,TRBJ2-7,.,TRBV30,CAWSVGEVEQYF,TGTGCCTGGAGTGTAGGGGAGGTCGAGCAGTACTTC
.,TRBJ1-3,.,TRBV27,CASSPLGAGNTIYF,TGTGCCAGCAGTCCTCTCGGAGCTGGAAACACCATATATTTT
.,TRBJ1-5,once,TRBV4-1,CASSQEWETNQPQHF,TGCGCCAGCAGCCAAGAGTGGGAGACCAATCAGCCCCAGCATTTT
TRBD1,TRBJ1-3,.,TRBV10-2,CASRQGAERNTIYF,TGCGCCAGCAGGCAGGGGGCTGAAAGAAACACCATATATTTT
.,TRBJ2-2,.,TRBV19,CASSIINTGELFF,TGTGCCAGTAGTATTATTAACACCGGGGAGCTGTTTTTT
TRBD1,TRBJ2-5,.,TRBV5-6,CASSWDRGKETQYF,TGTGCCAGCAGCTGGGACAGGGGGAAGGAGACCCAGTACTTC
.,TRBJ2-1,.,TRBV5-4,CASSLTTGNEQFF,TGTGCCAGCAGCTTAACGACTGGCAATGAGCAGTTCTTC
TRBD1,TRBJ1-2,.,TRBV18,CASSPPSLGRGLGYTF,TGTGCCAGCTCACCACCTTCCCTGGGCAGGGGGCTTGGCTACACCTTC
.,TRBJ1-2,.,TRBV7-9,CASSITGYGYTF,TGTGCCAGCAGCATCACAGGGTATGGCTACACCTTC
.,TRBJ1-2,.,TRBV15,CATSRDTGMGGYTF,TGTGCCACCAGCAGAGATACGGGTATGGGTGGCTACACCTTC
.,TRBJ1-2,.,TRBV4-1,CASSQEGVGRRANYGYTF,TGCGCCAGCAGCCAAGAGGGAGTAGGGCGGCGGGCTAACTATGGCTACACCTTC
.,TRBJ1-2,.,TRBV12-3/TRBV12-4,CASSSQDYGYTF,TGTGCCAGCAGTTCGCAGGATTATGGCTACACCTTC
.,TRBJ1-6,.,TRBV11-2,CASSRGGTGQSPLHF,TGTGCCAGCAGCCGGGGAGGTACAGGTCAATCACCCCTCCACTTT
.,TRBJ2-5,.,TRBV10-1,CASSAGGNQETQYF,TGCGCCAGCAGTGCCGGGGGTAACCAAGAGACCCAGTACTTC
.,TRBJ1-1,.,TRBV19,CASSLQNMNTEAFF,TGTGCCAGTAGCCTACAGAACATGAACACTGAAGCTTTCTTT
TRBD1,TRBJ2-5,.,TRBV5-1,CASSGTGNRETQYF,TGCGCCAGCAGCGGGACAGGGAATCGGGAGACCCAGTACTTC
TRBD1,TRBJ1-1,.,TRBV24-1,CATSDVDREAFF,TGTGCCACCAGTGATGTGGACAGGGAAGCTTTCTTT
TRBD2,TRBJ2-3,.,TRBV9,CASSVDPGTSGRVDTQYF,TGTGCCAGCAGCGTAGACCCAGGGACTAGCGGGAGAGTAGATACGCAGTATTTT
TRBD1,TRBJ1-5,.,TRBV6-5,CASSYSVQGDQPQHF,TGTGCCAGCAGTTACTCTGTGCAGGGGGACCAGCCCCAGCATTTT
.,TRBJ1-1,.,TRBV9,CASSVALSNTEAFF,TGTGCCAGCAGCGTAGCTTTGTCTAACACTGAAGCTTTCTTT
.,TRBJ2-2,.,TRBV30,CAWSELRDTGELFF,TGTGCCTGGAGTGAGCTTCGGGACACCGGGGAGCTGTTTTTT
.,TRBJ1-1,few,TRBV27,CASDPEGRDGRYTEAFF,TGTGCCAGCGACCCAGAGGGGAGGGACGGTCGGTACACTGAAGCTTTCTTT
TRBD1,TRBJ2-5,.,TRBV19,CASMRKPGTGGEETQYF,TGTGCCAGTATGCGAAAACCCGGGACAGGGGGAGAGGAGACCCAGTACTTC
.,TRBJ2-2,.,TRBV29-1,CSVTGSTGELFF,TGCAGCGTTACGGGGAGTACCGGGGAGCTGTTTTTT
TRBD2,TRBJ2-3,.,TRBV10-1,CAVTHGTSGGTSTDTQYF,TGCGCCGTCACTCACGGGACTAGCGGGGGAACTAGCACAGATACGCAGTATTTT